In this sample, the clone carrying this T cell receptor (beta chain) turned up once. What it binds is not known. This specimen comes from a study of shared clonotypes between healthy human individuals. Overall study results and limits: Tissues were not sampled, only blood, and their repertoires likely differ. Clonotype sharing across four donors was observed for around 4.5% of naive CD4 clonotypes.

V was pared by 5 bases and J by 0 bases, with 17 bases between. Germline loops: CDR1 SGHTA, CDR2 FQGTGA. CDR3 length: 16 amino acids. Several immunoSEQ 96-well plates shared each subset's DNA, each plate a replicate. Only in-frame clones appear in the TCRdb table, and some are missing; sequencing was by immunoSEQ multiplex PCR. The profile covers 2 million to 2.5 million clones, with 80% to 95% appearing a single time and about 0.39% taken by the ten largest. Sample: naive CD4+ T cells from PBMCs. Documented subset: CD45RA+ positively selected. This TCR derives from a man aged 18 to 29 in good health. Some clones in this sample may be carry-over from other donors' samples. V usage is TRBV7-3 and J usage is TRBJ2-7, with D perhaps given as TRBD1 or TRBD2 (5 bases each). CDR3 in amino acids: CASSPSGERGSYEQYF. In nucleotides, the CDR3 is TGTGCCAGCAGCCCGTCAGGAGAGAGGGGCTCCTACGAGCAGTACTTC. The variable domain in full, with the rest retrieved from reference TRBV7-3 and TRBJ2-7, is GAGVSQTPSNKVTEKGKYVELRCDPISGHTALYWYRQSLGQGPEFLIYFQGTGAADDSGLPNDRFFAVRPEGSVSTLKIQRTERGDSAVYLCASSPSGERGSYEQYFGPGTRLTVT.